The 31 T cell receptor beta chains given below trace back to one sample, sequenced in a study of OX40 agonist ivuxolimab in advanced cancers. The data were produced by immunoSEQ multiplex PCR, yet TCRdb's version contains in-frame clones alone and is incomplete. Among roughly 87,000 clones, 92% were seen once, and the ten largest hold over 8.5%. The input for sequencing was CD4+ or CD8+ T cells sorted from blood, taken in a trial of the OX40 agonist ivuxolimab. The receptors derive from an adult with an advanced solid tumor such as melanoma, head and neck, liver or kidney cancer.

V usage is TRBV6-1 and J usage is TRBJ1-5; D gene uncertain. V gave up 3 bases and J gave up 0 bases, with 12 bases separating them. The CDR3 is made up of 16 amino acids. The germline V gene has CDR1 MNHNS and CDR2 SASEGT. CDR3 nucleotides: TGTGCCAGCAGTGACTTCTGGACGGATAGCAATCAGCCCCAGCATTTT. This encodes CASSDFWTDSNQPQHF.

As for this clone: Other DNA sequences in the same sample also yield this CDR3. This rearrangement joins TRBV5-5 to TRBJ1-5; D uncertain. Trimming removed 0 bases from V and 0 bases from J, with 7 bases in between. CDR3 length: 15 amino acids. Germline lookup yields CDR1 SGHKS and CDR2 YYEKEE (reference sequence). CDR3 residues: CASSLEGNSNQPQHF. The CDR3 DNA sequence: TGTGCCAGCAGCTTGGAGGGAAATAGCAATCAGCCCCAGCATTTT.

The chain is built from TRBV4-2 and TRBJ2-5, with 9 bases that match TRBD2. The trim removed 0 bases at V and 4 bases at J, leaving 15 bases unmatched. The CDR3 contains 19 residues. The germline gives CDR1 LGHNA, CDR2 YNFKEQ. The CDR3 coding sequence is TGTGCCAGCAGCCAAGAAGTGATGGCGGCGGGGGGGCCGGGAGAGACCCAGTACTTC. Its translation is CASSQEVMAAGGPGETQYF.

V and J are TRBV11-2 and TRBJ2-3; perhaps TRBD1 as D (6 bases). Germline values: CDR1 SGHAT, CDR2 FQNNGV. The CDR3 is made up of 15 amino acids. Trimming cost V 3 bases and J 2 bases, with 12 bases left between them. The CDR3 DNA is TGTGCCAGCAGCTTGGGGGACACCGTCACAGATACGCAGTATTTT. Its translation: CASSLGDTVTDTQYF. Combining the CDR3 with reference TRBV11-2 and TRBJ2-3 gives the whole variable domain EAGVAQSPRYKIIEKRQSVAFWCNPISGHATLYWYQQILGQGPKLLIQFQNNGVVDDSQLPKDRFSAERLKGVDSTLKIQPAKLEDSAVYLCASSLGDTVTDTQYFGPGTRLTVL.

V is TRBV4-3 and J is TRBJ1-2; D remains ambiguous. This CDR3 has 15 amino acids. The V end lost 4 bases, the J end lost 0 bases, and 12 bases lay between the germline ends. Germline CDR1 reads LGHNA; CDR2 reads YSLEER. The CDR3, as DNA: TGCGCCAGCAGCCCCTCGCGATTTGCTAACTATGGCTACACCTTC. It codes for CASSPSRFANYGYTF.

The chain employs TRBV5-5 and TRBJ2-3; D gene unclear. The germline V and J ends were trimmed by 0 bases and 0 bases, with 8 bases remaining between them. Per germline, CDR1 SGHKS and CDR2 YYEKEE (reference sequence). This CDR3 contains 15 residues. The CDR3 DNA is TGTGCCAGCAGCTTGGGCGAGTTTAGCACAGATACGCAGTATTTT. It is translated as CASSLGEFSTDTQYF.

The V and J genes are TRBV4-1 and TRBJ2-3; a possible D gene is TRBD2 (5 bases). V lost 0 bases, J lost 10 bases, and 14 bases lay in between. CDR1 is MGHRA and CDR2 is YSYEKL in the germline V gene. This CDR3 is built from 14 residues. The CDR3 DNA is TGCGCCAGCAGCCAAGATCGTGACTACTACCCGCAGTATTTT. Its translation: CASSQDRDYYPQYF.

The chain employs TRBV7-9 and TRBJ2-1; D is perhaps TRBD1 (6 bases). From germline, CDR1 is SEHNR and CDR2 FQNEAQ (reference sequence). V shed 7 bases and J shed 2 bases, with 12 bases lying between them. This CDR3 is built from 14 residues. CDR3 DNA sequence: TGTGCCAGCATTGAACAGGGTACCTACAATGAGCAGTTCTTC. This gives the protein CASIEQGTYNEQFF.

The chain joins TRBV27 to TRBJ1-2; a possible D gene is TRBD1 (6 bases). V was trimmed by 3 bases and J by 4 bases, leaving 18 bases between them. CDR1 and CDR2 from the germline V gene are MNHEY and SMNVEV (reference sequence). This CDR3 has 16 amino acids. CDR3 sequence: CASSLMGPGETYGYTF. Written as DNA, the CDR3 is TGTGCCAGCAGTTTGATGGGGCCAGGGGAAACCTATGGCTACACCTTC.

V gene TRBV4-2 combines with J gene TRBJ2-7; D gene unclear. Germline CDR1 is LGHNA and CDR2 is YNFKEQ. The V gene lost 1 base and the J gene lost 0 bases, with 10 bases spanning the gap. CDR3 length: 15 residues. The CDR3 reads CASSQGPPGSYEQYF. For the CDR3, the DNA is TGTGCCAGCAGCCAAGGTCCCCCTGGCTCCTACGAGCAGTACTTC.

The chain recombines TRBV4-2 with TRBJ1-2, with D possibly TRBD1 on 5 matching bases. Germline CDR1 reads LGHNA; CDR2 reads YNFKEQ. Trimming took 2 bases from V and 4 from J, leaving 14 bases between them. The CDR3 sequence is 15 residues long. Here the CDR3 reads CASSQSLSTVYGYTF. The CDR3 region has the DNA TGTGCCAGCAGCCAATCATTGTCGACAGTCTATGGCTACACCTTC.

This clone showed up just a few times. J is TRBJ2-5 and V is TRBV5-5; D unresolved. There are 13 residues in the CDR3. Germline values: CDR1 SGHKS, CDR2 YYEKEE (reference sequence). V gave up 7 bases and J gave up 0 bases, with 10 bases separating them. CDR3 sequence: CASGSGYQETQYF. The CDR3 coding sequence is TGTGCCAGCGGCTCGGGTTACCAAGAGACCCAGTACTTC.

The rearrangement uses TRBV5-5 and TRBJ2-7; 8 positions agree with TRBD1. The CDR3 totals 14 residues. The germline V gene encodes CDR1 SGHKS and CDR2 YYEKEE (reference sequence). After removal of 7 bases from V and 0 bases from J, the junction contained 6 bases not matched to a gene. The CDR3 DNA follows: TGTGCCAGCGTCGGACAGGGTAACTCCTACGAGCAGTACTTC. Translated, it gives CASVGQGNSYEQYF.

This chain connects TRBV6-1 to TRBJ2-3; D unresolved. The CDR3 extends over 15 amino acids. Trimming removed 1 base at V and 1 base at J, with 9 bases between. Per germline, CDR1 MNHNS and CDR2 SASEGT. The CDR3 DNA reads TGTGCCAGCAGTGAAGGAGTGGCCGGCACAGATACGCAGTATTTT. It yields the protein CASSEGVAGTDTQYF.

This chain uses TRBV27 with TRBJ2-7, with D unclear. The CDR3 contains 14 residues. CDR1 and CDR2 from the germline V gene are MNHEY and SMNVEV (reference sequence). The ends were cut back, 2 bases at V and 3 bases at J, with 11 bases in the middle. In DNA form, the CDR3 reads TGTGCCAGCAGTTTACAGGCAGGCTACTACGAGCAGTACTTC. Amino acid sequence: CASSLQAGYYEQYF.

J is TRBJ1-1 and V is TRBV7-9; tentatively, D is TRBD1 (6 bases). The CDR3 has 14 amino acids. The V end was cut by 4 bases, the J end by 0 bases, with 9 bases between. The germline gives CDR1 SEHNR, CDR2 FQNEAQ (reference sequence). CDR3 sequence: CASSWDILNTEAFF. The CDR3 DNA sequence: TGTGCCAGCAGCTGGGACATTTTGAACACTGAAGCTTTCTTT. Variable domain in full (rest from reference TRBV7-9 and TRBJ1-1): DTGVSQNPRHKITKRGQNVTFRCDPISEHNRLYWYRQTLGQGPEFLTYFQNEAQLEKSRLLSDRFSAERPKGSFSTLEIQRTEQGDSAMYLCASSWDILNTEAFFGQGTRLTVV.

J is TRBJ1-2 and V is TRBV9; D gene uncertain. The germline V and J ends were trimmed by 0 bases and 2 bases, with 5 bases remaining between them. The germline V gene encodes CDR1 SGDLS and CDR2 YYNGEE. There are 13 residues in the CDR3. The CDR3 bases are TGTGCCAGCAGCGTAGAGAACAACTATGGCTACACCTTC. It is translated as CASSVENNYGYTF.

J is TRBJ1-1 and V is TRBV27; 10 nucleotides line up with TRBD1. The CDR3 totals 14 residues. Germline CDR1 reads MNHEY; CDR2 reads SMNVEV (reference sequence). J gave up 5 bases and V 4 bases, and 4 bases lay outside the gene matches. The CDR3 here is CASSSGQGLTEAFF. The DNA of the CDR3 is TGTGCCAGCAGTTCGGGACAGGGGTTAACTGAAGCTTTCTTT.

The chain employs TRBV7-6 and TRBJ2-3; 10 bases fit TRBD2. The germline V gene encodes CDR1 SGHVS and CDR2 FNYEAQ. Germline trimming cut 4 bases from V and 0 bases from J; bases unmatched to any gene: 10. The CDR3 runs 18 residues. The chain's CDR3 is CASSSYLAGVSSTDTQYF. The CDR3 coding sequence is TGTGCCAGCAGCTCCTATCTAGCGGGGGTTTCTAGCACAGATACGCAGTATTTT.

CDR3 in DNA: TGTGCCAGCAGCTTATCGGGGGATCAGCCCCAGCATTTT. It translates to CASSLSGDQPQHF. V usage is TRBV11-2 and J usage is TRBJ1-5, with TRBD1 as a possible D gene (5 bases). The V gene lost 2 bases and the J gene lost 5 bases, with 7 bases spanning the gap. The CDR3 spans 13 residues. CDR1 is SGHAT and CDR2 is FQNNGV in the germline V gene.

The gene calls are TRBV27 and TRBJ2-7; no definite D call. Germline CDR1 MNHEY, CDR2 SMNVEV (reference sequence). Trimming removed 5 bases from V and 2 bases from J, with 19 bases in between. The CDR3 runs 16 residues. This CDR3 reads CASSPRTGKGPYEQYF. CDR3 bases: TGTGCCAGCAGTCCCCGGACGGGCAAAGGTCCCTACGAGCAGTACTTC.

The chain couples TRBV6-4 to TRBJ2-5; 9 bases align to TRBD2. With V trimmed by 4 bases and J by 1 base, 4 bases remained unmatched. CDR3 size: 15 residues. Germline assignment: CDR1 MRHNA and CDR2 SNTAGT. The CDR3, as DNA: TGTGCCAGCAGTGCGACTAGCGGAGTCCAAGAGACCCAGTACTTC. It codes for CASSATSGVQETQYF.

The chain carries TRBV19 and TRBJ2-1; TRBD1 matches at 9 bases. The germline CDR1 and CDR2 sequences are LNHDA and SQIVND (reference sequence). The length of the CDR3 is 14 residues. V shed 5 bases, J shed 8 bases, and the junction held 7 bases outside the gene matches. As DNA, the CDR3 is TGTGCCAGTAGTCTCCGGGACAGGGAGGATGAGCAGTTCTTC. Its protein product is CASSLRDREDEQFF.

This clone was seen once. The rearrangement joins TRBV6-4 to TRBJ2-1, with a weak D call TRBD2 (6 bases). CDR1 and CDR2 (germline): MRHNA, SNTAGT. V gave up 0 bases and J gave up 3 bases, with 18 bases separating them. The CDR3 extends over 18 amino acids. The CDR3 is CASSDSPRGTLGYNEQFF. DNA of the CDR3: TGTGCCAGCAGTGACTCCCCCCGGGGGACCTTGGGCTACAATGAGCAGTTCTTC.

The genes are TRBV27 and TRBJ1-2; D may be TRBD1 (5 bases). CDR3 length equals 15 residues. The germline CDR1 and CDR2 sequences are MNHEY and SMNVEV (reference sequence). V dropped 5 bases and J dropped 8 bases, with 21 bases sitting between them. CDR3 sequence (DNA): TGTGCCAGCAGTCCCCTACCTCAGGGACTAGGGGGCTACACCTTC. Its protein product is CASSPLPQGLGGYTF.

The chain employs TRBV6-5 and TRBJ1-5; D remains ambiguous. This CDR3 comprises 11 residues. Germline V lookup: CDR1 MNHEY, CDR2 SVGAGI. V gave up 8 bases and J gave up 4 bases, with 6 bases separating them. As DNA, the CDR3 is TGTGCCAGCGGACTAAATCAGCCCCAGCATTTT. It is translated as CASGLNQPQHF.

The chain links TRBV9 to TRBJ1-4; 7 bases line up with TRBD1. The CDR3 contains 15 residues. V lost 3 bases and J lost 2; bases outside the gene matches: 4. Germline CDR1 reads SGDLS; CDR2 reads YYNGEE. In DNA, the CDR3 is TGTGCCAGCAGCGAAGGGGACAGTACTAATGAAAAACTGTTTTTT. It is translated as CASSEGDSTNEKLFF. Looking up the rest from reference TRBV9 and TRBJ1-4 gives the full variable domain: DSGVTQTPKHLITATGQRVTLRCSPRSGDLSVYWYQQSLDQGLQFLIQYYNGEERAKGNILERFSAQQFPDLHSELNLSSLELGDSALYFCASSEGDSTNEKLFFGSGTQLSVL.

CDR3 sequence (DNA): TGTGCCAGCAGCTTAGAGACAGGGGCCCTGAGCTCCTATAATTCACCCCTCCACTTT. Its translation is CASSLETGALSSYNSPLHF. The rearrangement links TRBV11-2 to TRBJ1-6; 8 bases are a match to TRBD1. The V gene's germline CDR1 is SGHAT and CDR2 FQNNGV. The V and J ends lost 0 bases and 0 bases, in that order; junction bases with no gene match: 7. This CDR3 has 19 amino acids.

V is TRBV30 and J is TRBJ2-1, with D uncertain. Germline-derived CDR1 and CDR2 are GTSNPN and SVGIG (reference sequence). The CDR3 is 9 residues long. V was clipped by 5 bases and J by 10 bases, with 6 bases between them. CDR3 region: CAWGGEQFF. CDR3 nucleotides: TGTGCCTGGGGTGGGGAGCAGTTCTTC.

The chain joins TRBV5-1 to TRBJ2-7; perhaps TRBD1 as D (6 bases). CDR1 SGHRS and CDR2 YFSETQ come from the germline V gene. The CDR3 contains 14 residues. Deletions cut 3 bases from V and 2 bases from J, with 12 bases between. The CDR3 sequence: CASSYRVGPYEQYF. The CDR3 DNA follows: TGCGCCAGCAGCTACAGGGTTGGTCCCTACGAGCAGTACTTC.

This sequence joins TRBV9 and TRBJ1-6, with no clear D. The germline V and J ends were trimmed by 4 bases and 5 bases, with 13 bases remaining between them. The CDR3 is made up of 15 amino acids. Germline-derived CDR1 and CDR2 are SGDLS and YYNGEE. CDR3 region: CASSPRQGNNSPLHF. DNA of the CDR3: TGTGCCAGCAGCCCCCGACAAGGGAATAATTCACCCCTCCACTTT.